The next 30 T cell receptor beta chains were all read from a single sample in a study of OX40 agonist ivuxolimab in advanced cancers. This table comes from immunoSEQ multiplex PCR, and its TCRdb copy is limited to in-frame clones, with some not included. The sample lists 15,000 to 20,000 clones, roughly 90% occurring once. Sample: CD4+ or CD8+ T cells sorted from blood, taken in a trial of the OX40 agonist ivuxolimab. These receptors originate from an adult with an advanced solid tumor such as melanoma, head and neck, liver or kidney cancer.

The chain combines TRBV5-6 with TRBJ1-2; D is unresolved. The CDR3 has 12 amino acids. Trimming cost V 0 bases and J 5 bases, with 5 bases left between them. Germline V lookup: CDR1 SGHDT, CDR2 YYEEEE. This CDR3 is CASSLVGYGYTF. CDR3 in DNA: TGTGCCAGCAGCTTGGTCGGTTATGGCTACACCTTC.

The genes are TRBV2 and TRBJ1-2; no clear D gene. There are 13 residues in the CDR3. V was pared by 5 bases and J by 6 bases, with 13 bases between. From germline, CDR1 is SNHLY and CDR2 FYNNEI. The CDR3 spells CASSRRAVDGYTF. CDR3 DNA sequence: TGTGCCAGCAGTAGGAGGGCTGTTGATGGCTACACCTTC.

The chain has TRBV2 and TRBJ1-5; D gene unclear. Trimming removed 2 bases at V and 6 bases at J, with 5 bases between. The germline CDR1 and CDR2 sequences are SNHLY and FYNNEI. There are 12 residues in the CDR3. The CDR3 sequence: CASSERVQPQHF. Here the CDR3 DNA reads TGTGCCAGCAGTGAACGGGTTCAGCCCCAGCATTTT.

The V call is TRBV5-8, the J call TRBJ2-5; a possible D gene is TRBD2 (6 bases). The CDR3 extends over 16 amino acids. The germline V gene encodes CDR1 SGHTS and CDR2 YDEGEE. Trimming shortened V by 4 bases and J by 5 bases, and 21 bases separated the two germline ends. CDR3 amino acids: CASSRLGSGGGETQYF. The CDR3, as DNA: TGTGCCAGCAGCCGATTGGGTAGCGGAGGAGGGGAGACCCAGTACTTC.

The rearrangement links TRBV7-9 to TRBJ2-3, with 9 bases identical to TRBD2. CDR1 and CDR2 (germline): SEHNR, FQNEAQ (reference sequence). CDR3 length: 16 residues. J gave up 1 base and V 1 base, and 3 bases lay outside the gene matches. CDR3 sequence: CASSLGLAGRTDTQYF. CDR3 nucleotides: TGTGCCAGCAGCTTAGGGCTAGCGGGACGCACAGATACGCAGTATTTT. The whole variable domain, remainder taken from reference TRBV7-9 and TRBJ2-3, is DTGVSQNPRHKITKRGQNVTFRCDPISEHNRLYWYRQTLGQGPEFLTYFQNEAQLEKSRLLSDRFSAERPKGSFSTLEIQRTEQGDSAMYLCASSLGLAGRTDTQYFGPGTRLTVL.

The V call is TRBV5-8, the J call TRBJ2-7, with no clear D. The ends were cut back, 1 base at V and 5 bases at J, with 10 bases in the middle. The CDR3 consists of 13 residues. Germline V gene sequence: CDR1 SGHTS, CDR2 YDEGEE. CDR3 in DNA: TGTGCCAGCAGCTTGTGGGGAAGCCACGAGCAGTACTTC. It yields the protein CASSLWGSHEQYF.

This chain connects TRBV7-3 to TRBJ2-3; D gene ambiguous. V was pared by 4 bases and J by 0 bases, with 11 bases between. Germline CDR1 reads SGHTA; CDR2 reads FQGTGA. CDR3 size: 15 residues. CDR3 protein: CASSSLADSTDTQYF. The CDR3 DNA reads TGTGCCAGCAGCTCCTTAGCCGATAGCACAGATACGCAGTATTTT. The variable domain in full, completed from reference TRBV7-3 and TRBJ2-3, reads GAGVSQTPSNKVTEKGKYVELRCDPISGHTALYWYRQSLGQGPEFLIYFQGTGAADDSGLPNDRFFAVRPEGSVSTLKIQRTERGDSAVYLCASSSLADSTDTQYFGPGTRLTVL.

The chain joins TRBV5-1 to TRBJ2-7; D is ambiguous. This CDR3 comprises 13 residues. Germline CDR1 and CDR2: SGHRS and YFSETQ. V was trimmed by 8 bases and J by 10 bases, leaving 22 bases between them. CDR3 bases: TGCGCCAGTTCCATGCCCCCCAGCTCGCGACAGTACTTC. Amino acids: CASSMPPSSRQYF.

This clone came up a few times. The chain recombines TRBV19 with TRBJ2-2; D is perhaps TRBD2 (5 bases). The V gene's germline CDR1 is LNHDA and CDR2 SQIVND (reference sequence). The V end was cut by 6 bases, the J end by 4 bases, with 15 bases between. The CDR3 length is 15 residues. In nucleotides, the CDR3 is TGTGCCAGTAGGCCGAGCGGAAGAGTCACCGGGGAGCTGTTTTTT. Translation: CASRPSGRVTGELFF.

J is TRBJ1-3 and V is TRBV6-6; no firm D call. Germline V gives CDR1 MNHNY, CDR2 SVGAGI (reference sequence). V lost 2 bases and J lost 0, with 8 bases in between. The CDR3 is 15 residues long. The CDR3 spells CASSYGGNSGNTIYF. In DNA, the CDR3 is TGTGCCAGCAGTTACGGCGGGAACTCTGGAAACACCATATATTTT.

This rearrangement joins TRBV30 to TRBJ1-5; 8 bases map to TRBD1. The V gene end was trimmed by 5 bases and the J gene end by 1 base; junction bases not matched to a gene: 4. The CDR3 spans 14 residues. The V gene's germline CDR1 is GTSNPN and CDR2 SVGIG (reference sequence). CDR3 sequence: CAWGGQASNQPQHF. CDR3 nucleotide sequence: TGTGCCTGGGGGGGACAGGCGAGCAATCAGCCCCAGCATTTT.

CDR3 coding DNA: TGCGCCAGCAGCCCCGCCCAGGGAGGGTACCAAGAGACCCAGTACTTC. Encoded protein: CASSPAQGGYQETQYF. The J gene is TRBJ2-5, the V gene TRBV23-1; 7 nucleotides line up with TRBD2. TRBV23-1 is labeled an ORF, and its function is uncertain. Unmatched junction bases numbered 10, after V lost 6 bases and J lost 0 bases. This CDR3 comprises 16 residues.

The V call is TRBV7-8, the J call TRBJ2-3; D gene ambiguous. Looked up from germline, CDR1 is SGHVS and CDR2 is FQNEAQ. The CDR3 runs 14 residues. Trimming shortened V by 1 base and J by 2 bases, and 7 bases separated the two germline ends. The CDR3: CASSLGVYTDTQYF. The CDR3 DNA is TGTGCCAGCAGCTTAGGGGTCTACACAGATACGCAGTATTTT.

This chain joins TRBV27 and TRBJ2-7; TRBD1 aligns across 7 bases. The trim removed 0 bases at V and 4 bases at J, leaving 9 bases unmatched. This CDR3 contains 16 residues. Germline-derived CDR1 and CDR2 are MNHEY and SMNVEV (reference sequence). CDR3 residues: CASSLSVGTVKYEQYF. CDR3 sequence (DNA): TGTGCCAGCAGTTTATCAGTCGGGACAGTCAAATACGAGCAGTACTTC.

This sequence joins TRBV6-5 and TRBJ2-7, with no clear D. Per germline, CDR1 MNHEY and CDR2 SVGAGI. Trimming left V 9 bases short and J 6 bases short, with 6 bases between. This CDR3 contains 9 residues. CDR3 protein: CARDFEQYF. The CDR3 bases are TGTGCCAGGGATTTCGAGCAGTACTTC.

This clone was recorded once. The chain links TRBV19 to TRBJ2-1, with 9 bases lining up with TRBD2. Germline V gives CDR1 LNHDA, CDR2 SQIVND (reference sequence). V lost 7 bases and J lost 2; bases outside the gene matches: 6. This CDR3 has 15 amino acids. CDR3 region: CASNPLAGPYNEQFF. The CDR3 bases are TGTGCCAGTAACCCCCTAGCGGGACCCTACAATGAGCAGTTCTTC.

The chain has TRBV7-8 and TRBJ1-5; D gene uncertain. This CDR3 spans 13 amino acids. With 5 bases removed from V and 5 bases from J, the gap between germline ends came to 10 bases. Germline CDR1 SGHVS, CDR2 FQNEAQ. Here the CDR3 DNA reads TGTGCCAGCAGCCCCTCTAGGGATCAGCCCCAGCATTTT. It codes for CASSPSRDQPQHF. Full variable domain (remainder filled in from reference TRBV7-8 and TRBJ1-5): GAGVSQSPRYKVAKRGQDVALRCDPISGHVSLFWYQQALGQGPEFLTYFQNEAQLDKSGLPSDRFFAERPEGSVSTLKIQRTQQEDSAVYLCASSPSRDQPQHFGDGTRLSIL.

The chain recombines TRBV9 with TRBJ1-2, with D possibly TRBD1 on 6 matching bases. Per the germline V gene, CDR1 is SGDLS and CDR2 is YYNGEE. There are 15 residues in the CDR3. V was shortened by 5 bases and J by 0 bases, with 14 bases between the two germline ends. The CDR3 reads CASSPRQVANYGYTF. CDR3 in DNA: TGTGCCAGCAGTCCGAGACAGGTAGCTAACTATGGCTACACCTTC.

This chain uses TRBV7-2 with TRBJ2-7; 9 bases fit TRBD2. V lost 3 bases, J lost 7 bases, and 4 bases stayed unmatched. The CDR3 runs to 13 residues. CDR1 is SGHTA, CDR2 FQGNSA, per germline. The CDR3 nucleotides read TGTGCCAGCAGCTTTGGTAGCGGGAGTGAGCAGTACTTC. The encoded protein is CASSFGSGSEQYF.

V gene TRBV30 combines with J gene TRBJ2-7; D remains ambiguous. The CDR3 covers 12 residues. Per germline, CDR1 GTSNPN and CDR2 SVGIG (reference sequence). V lost 2 bases and J lost 7, with 12 bases in between. The CDR3 reads CAWSSQLWEQYF. The CDR3 region has the DNA TGTGCCTGGAGTTCCCAGTTATGGGAGCAGTACTTC.

This chain links TRBV6-1 with TRBJ1-2; no firm D call. The CDR3 runs to 10 residues. CDR1 is MNHNS, CDR2 SASEGT, per germline. With 2 bases removed from V and 8 bases from J, the gap between germline ends came to 3 bases. The CDR3 region has the DNA TGTGCCAGCAGTGAACGCGGCTACACCTTC. Amino acid sequence: CASSERGYTF.

The genes are TRBV18 and TRBJ2-1, with D possibly being TRBD2 (5 bases). The germline gives CDR1 KGHSH, CDR2 LQKENI. The CDR3 runs 17 residues. V shed 3 bases and J shed 7 bases, with 22 bases lying between them. The DNA of the CDR3 is TGTGCCAGCTCACCGAGCCCCCCGCTAGCTAGTGGGAATGAGCAGTTCTTC. Encoded protein: CASSPSPPLASGNEQFF.

CDR3 sequence: CASSFPAGGSGANVLTF. The DNA for the CDR3 is TGTGCCAGCAGCTTCCCAGCAGGGGGCTCTGGGGCCAACGTCCTGACTTTC. The rearrangement joins TRBV5-4 to TRBJ2-6, with 7 positions matching TRBD1. Germline V lookup: CDR1 SGHNT, CDR2 YYREEE (reference sequence). The ends lost 2 bases at V and 0 bases at J; junction bases unmatched: 5. The length of the CDR3 is 17 residues.

This sequence joins TRBV10-3 and TRBJ2-7; D is possibly TRBD1 or TRBD2 (5 bases each). Trimming cost V 6 bases and J 2 bases, with 17 bases left between them. Looked up from germline, CDR1 is ENHRY and CDR2 is SYGVKD. The CDR3 sequence is 15 residues long. In DNA, the CDR3 is TGTGCCATCAGGGGTACTAGTCCGGGACCCTACGAGCAGTACTTC. Translating gives CAIRGTSPGPYEQYF.

The sample holds a few counts of this clone. The J gene is TRBJ2-1, the V gene TRBV9; no clear D. Per germline, CDR1 SGDLS and CDR2 YYNGEE. The V end was cut by 0 bases, the J end by 4 bases, with 5 bases between. This CDR3 has 13 amino acids. CDR3 region: CASSVDSYNEQFF. As DNA, the CDR3 is TGTGCCAGCAGCGTAGACAGTTACAATGAGCAGTTCTTC.

V usage is TRBV7-9 and J usage is TRBJ1-1; no clear D. CDR1 SEHNR and CDR2 FQNEAQ come from the germline V gene (reference sequence). Trimming took 8 bases from V and 0 from J, leaving 10 bases between them. The CDR3 is 13 amino acids. The DNA for the CDR3 is TGTGCCAGCTCGGCCAATATGAACACTGAAGCTTTCTTT. Translated: CASSANMNTEAFF.

This sequence joins TRBV29-1 and TRBJ1-2; the D gene is possibly TRBD1 (5 bases). Trimming took off 4 bases at V and 3 bases at J, with 12 bases between the two ends. The CDR3 contains 13 residues. Germline V gives CDR1 SQVTM, CDR2 ANQGSEA. CDR3 sequence (DNA): TGCAGCGTTGGCGCGAGGGGCGACTATGGCTACACCTTC. This sequence encodes CSVGARGDYGYTF. Full variable domain (missing parts from reference TRBV29-1 and TRBJ1-2): SAVISQKPSRDICQRGTSLTIQCQVDSQVTMMFWYRQQPGQSLTLIATANQGSEATYESGFVIDKFPISRPNLTFSTLTVSNMSPEDSSIYLCSVGARGDYGYTFGSGTRLTVV.

The chain combines TRBV4-2 with TRBJ2-7, with TRBD2 matching 10 bases. Germline V gene sequence: CDR1 LGHNA, CDR2 YNFKEQ. V lost 4 bases to trimming and J lost 3 bases; unmatched junction nucleotides: 6. The CDR3 is 15 residues long. The CDR3: CASSPGGTSDYEQYF. The DNA of the CDR3 is TGTGCCAGCAGCCCCGGCGGGACTAGCGACTACGAGCAGTACTTC.

DNA of the CDR3: TGTGCCAGCAGCTTGGCATCTAGCGGAGGCTCCTACGAGCAGTACTTC. Translating it yields CASSLASSGGSYEQYF. The rearrangement joins TRBV5-4 to TRBJ2-5; TRBD2 matches at 7 bases. The DNA end is more similar to TRBJ2-7, so the J call may be wrong. The germline V gene encodes CDR1 SGHNT and CDR2 YYREEE (reference sequence). The CDR3 is 16 residues long.

The rearrangement joins TRBV6-5 to TRBJ2-7, with 9 bases that match TRBD2. The CDR3 sequence is 14 residues long. Germline V gives CDR1 MNHEY, CDR2 SVGAGI. The V segment lost 5 bases and the J segment 3 bases; nucleotides outside the gene matches: 5. The DNA for the CDR3 is TGTGCCAGCAGTCGACTAGCGGAGATCTACGAGCAGTACTTC. Amino acid sequence: CASSRLAEIYEQYF.